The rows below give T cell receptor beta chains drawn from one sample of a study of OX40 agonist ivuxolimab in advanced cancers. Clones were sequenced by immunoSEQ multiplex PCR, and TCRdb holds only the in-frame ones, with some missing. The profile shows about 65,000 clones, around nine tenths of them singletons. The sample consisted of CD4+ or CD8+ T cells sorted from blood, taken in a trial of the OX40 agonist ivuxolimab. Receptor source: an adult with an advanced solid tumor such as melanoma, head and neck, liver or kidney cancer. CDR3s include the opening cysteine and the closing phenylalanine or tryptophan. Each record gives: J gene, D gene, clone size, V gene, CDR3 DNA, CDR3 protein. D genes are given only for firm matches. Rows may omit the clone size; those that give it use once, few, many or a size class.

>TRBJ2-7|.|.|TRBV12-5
TGTGCTAGTGGACCTGAGGGATCCTACGAGCAGTACTTC
CASGPEGSYEQYF
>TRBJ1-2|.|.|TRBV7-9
TGTGCCAGCAGCTTACAAACCGGGACGGGGGGAGGCTACACCTTC
CASSLQTGTGGGYTF
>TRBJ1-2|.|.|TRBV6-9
TGTGCCAGCAGTCCCCGAAGAGAAGCTGGCTACACCTTC
CASSPRREAGYTF
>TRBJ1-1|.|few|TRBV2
TGTGCCAGCAGTGAGGCCACAGGGCGGACTACTGAAGCTTTCTTT
CASSEATGRTTEAFF
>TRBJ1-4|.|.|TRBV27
TGTGCCAGCAGTATCGTGGGCGGGTCGAAAAAACTGTTTTTT
CASSIVGGSKKLFF
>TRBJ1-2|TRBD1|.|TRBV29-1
TGCAGCGTTAGTAATACAGGGGGTGCTGGGTATGGCTACACCTTC
CSVSNTGGAGYGYTF
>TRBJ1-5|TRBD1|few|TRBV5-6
TGTGCCAGCAGCTTGAGCGGGACAGGGACCCAGCCCCAGCATTTT
CASSLSGTGTQPQHF
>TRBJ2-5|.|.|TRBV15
TGTGCCACCAGCAGAGATCCTGGCTGGGGAGAAGGGACCCAGTACTTC
CATSRDPGWGEGTQYF
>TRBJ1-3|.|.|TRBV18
TGTGCCAGCTCACCCAATGACGGATACGGAAACACCATATATTTT
CASSPNDGYGNTIYF
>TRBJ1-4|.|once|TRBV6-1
TGTGCCAGCAGTGAAACAGGACTAACTAATGAAAAACTGTTTTTT
CASSETGLTNEKLFF
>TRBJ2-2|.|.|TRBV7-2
TGTGCCAGCAGCTTAGAACGGTTCACCGGGGAGCTGTTTTTT
CASSLERFTGELFF
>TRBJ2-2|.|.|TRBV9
TGTGCCAGCAGCGTAGCCCCGGGGGCCATAACCGGGGAGCTGTTTTTT
CASSVAPGAITGELFF
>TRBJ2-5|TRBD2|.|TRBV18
TGTGCCAGCTCACCCCCGACTAGCGGGGGGGCGCAGACCCAGTACTTC
CASSPPTSGGAQTQYF
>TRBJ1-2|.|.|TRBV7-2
TGTGCCAGCAGTCAACCGGGATCCTCGGGAGGCTACACCTTC
CASSQPGSSGGYTF
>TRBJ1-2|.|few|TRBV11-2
TGTGCCAGCAGCTCCCTTTTAGACAGGTCTAGGGGCTACACCTTC
CASSSLLDRSRGYTF
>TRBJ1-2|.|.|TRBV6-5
TGTGCCAGCAGTCCCCGAAGAGAAGCTGGCTACACCTTC
CASSPRREAGYTF
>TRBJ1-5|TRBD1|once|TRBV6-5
TGTGCCAGCAGTCCGCAGGGACAGGATTATCAGCCCCAGCATTTT
CASSPQGQDYQPQHF
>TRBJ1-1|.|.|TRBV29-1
TGCAGCGTTGAAGGGCAGAACACTGAAGCTTTCTTT
CSVEGQNTEAFF
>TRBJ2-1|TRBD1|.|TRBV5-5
TGTGCCAGCAGCCCCGACAGGGGATTTTCCTACAATGAGCAGTTCTTC
CASSPDRGFSYNEQFF
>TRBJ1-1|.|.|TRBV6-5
TGTGCCAGCAGTGGAACCGGGTTAAACTTT
CASSGTGLNF
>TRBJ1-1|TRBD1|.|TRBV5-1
TGCGCCAGCGACCCGGGACAGGGTGCCCTAATGAACACTGAAGCTTTCTTT
CASDPGQGALMNTEAFF
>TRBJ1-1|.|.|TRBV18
TGTGCCAGCTCCGAGGGGGTACGCACTGAAGCTTTCTTT
CASSEGVRTEAFF
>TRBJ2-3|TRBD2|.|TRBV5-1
TGCGCCAGCAGCTCGCGGACTAGCGGGGGGCCGGCCGTGGATACGCAGTATTTT
CASSSRTSGGPAVDTQYF
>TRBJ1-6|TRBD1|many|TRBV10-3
TGTGCCATCACCGGGGGGACAGGTCGTTCACCCCTCCACTTT
CAITGGTGRSPLHF
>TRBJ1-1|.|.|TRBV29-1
TGCAGCGCCTCGGTGGGGGCTAGGGGCACTGAAGCTTTCTTT
CSASVGARGTEAFF
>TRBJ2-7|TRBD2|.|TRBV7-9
TGTGCCAGCAGCCGGGCGGGGGGGAGCTCCTACGAGCAGTACTTC
CASSRAGGSSYEQYF
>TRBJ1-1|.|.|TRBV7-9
TGTGCCAGCAGTATGGCAGGTGAACTAGTCTTCTTT
CASSMAGELVFF
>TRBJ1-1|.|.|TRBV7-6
TGTGCCAGCAGCTCAAAGGAGGGGGCTGAAGCTTTCTTT
CASSSKEGAEAFF
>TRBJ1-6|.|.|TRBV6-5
TGTGCCAGCAGTTACAGGTTCTCCTATAATTCACCCCTCCACTTT
CASSYRFSYNSPLHF
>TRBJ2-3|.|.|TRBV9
TGTGCCAGCAGCGTAGCCGGGGTTCACACAGATACGCAGTATTTT
CASSVAGVHTDTQYF
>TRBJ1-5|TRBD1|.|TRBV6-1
TGTGCCAGCAGTCAAGGACAGGGATGGCATTTT
CASSQGQGWHF
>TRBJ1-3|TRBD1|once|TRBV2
TGTGCCAGCAGTCCACAGGGGGCTGGAAACACCATATATTTT
CASSPQGAGNTIYF
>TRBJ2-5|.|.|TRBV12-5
TGTGCTAGTGGTTTGGTGGGACCGACGAAGGAGGCCCAGTACTTC
CASGLVGPTKEAQYF
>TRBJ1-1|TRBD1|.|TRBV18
TGTGCCAGCTCACCCGGACAGGGCCAACGAACTGAAGCTTTCTTT
CASSPGQGQRTEAFF
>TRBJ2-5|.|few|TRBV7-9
TGTGCCAGCAGCTTAGGGGGGTGGTCCCAAGAGACCCAGTACTTC
CASSLGGWSQETQYF
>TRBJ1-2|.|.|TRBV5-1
TGCGCCAGCCGCACGACAGGAACTAACTATGGCTACACCTTC
CASRTTGTNYGYTF
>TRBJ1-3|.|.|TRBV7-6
TGTGCCAGCAGCCCCGGACAGCTCAGCTCTGGAAACACCATATATTTT
CASSPGQLSSGNTIYF
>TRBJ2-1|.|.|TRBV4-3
TGCGCCAGCAGCCAGGGCAATTTCTACAATGAGCAGTTCTTC
CASSQGNFYNEQFF
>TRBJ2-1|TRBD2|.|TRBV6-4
TGTGCCAGCAGTGGAAAGACTAGCGGGGGGAGTATGGACAATGAGCAGTTCTTC
CASSGKTSGGSMDNEQFF
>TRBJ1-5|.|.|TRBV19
TGTGCCAGTAGTATAACGTCCTCTATGGGGAATCAGCCCCAGCATTTT
CASSITSSMGNQPQHF
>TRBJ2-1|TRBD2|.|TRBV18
TGTGCCAGCTCACCAACTAGCGGGGGGATAGGGAATGAGCAGTTCTTC
CASSPTSGGIGNEQFF
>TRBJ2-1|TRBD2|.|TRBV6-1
TGTGCCAGCAGTGCCCGCTTGGGGCTAGCGGGGGACAATGAGCAGTTCTTC
CASSARLGLAGDNEQFF
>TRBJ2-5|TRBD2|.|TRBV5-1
TGCGCCAGCAGCTTAGGACTAGCGGTCCAAGAGACCCAGTACTTC
CASSLGLAVQETQYF
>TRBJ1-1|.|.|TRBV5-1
TGCGCCAGCAGCTTACTCCTCGACAGCACTGAAGCTTTCTTT
CASSLLLDSTEAFF
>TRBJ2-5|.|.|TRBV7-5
TGTGTCAGAAGCTTAGGGTCGAGGGGCGCGGGAGAGACCCAGTACTTC
CVRSLGSRGAGETQYF
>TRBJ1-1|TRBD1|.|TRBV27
TGTGCCAGCAGTTTGGAACAGGGGTCGAGGACTGAAGCTTTCTTT
CASSLEQGSRTEAFF
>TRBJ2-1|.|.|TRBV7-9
TGTGCCAGCAGCCGCGCGGGGGCCCTATTGGGTGAGCAGTTCTTC
CASSRAGALLGEQFF
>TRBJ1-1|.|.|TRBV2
TGTGCCAGCCGACCCCCGGGGGGCGGCACTGAAGCTTTCTTT
CASRPPGGGTEAFF
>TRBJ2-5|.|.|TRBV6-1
TGTGCCAGCAGTGGGGATAGTATACAGACCCAGTACTTC
CASSGDSIQTQYF
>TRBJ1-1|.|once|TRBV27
TGTGCCAGCAGTTTATCGATAGGGGCGAACACTGAAGCTTTCTTT
CASSLSIGANTEAFF
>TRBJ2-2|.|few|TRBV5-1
TGCGCCAGCAGCTTGGGACAACAGGGAGGGGAGCTGTTTTTT
CASSLGQQGGELFF
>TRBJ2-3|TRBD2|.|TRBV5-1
TGCGCCAGCAGCTCGGGACTAAAAATTCACACAGATACGCAGTATTTT
CASSSGLKIHTDTQYF
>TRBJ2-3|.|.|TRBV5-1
TGCGCCAGCAGGCCCACGGGACTGAGCACAGATACGCAGTATTTT
CASRPTGLSTDTQYF
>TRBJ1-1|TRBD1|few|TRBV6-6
TGTGCCAGCACCCAGGGACAGGGGAACACTGAAGCTTTCTTT
CASTQGQGNTEAFF
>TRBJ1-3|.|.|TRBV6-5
TGTGCCAGCAGTTACTCGCGCAGCAGCTCTGGAAACACCATATATTTT
CASSYSRSSSGNTIYF
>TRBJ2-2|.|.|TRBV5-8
TGTGCCAGCAGCTTGCAGGACGGGGAGCTGTTTTTT
CASSLQDGELFF
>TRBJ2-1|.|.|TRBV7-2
TGTGCCAGCAGCTTAGTCGACCGCTCCTACAATGAGCAGTTCTTC
CASSLVDRSYNEQFF